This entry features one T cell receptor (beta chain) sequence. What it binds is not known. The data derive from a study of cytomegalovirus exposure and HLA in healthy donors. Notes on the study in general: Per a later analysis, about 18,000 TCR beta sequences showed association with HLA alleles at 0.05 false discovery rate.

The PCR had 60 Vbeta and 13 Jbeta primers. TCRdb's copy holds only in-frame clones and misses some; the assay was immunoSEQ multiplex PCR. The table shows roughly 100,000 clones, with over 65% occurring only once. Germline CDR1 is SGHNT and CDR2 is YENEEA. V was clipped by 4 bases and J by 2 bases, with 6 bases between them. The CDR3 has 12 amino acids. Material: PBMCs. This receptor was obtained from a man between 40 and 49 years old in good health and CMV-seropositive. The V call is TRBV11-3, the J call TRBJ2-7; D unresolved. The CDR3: CASSSIPYEQYF. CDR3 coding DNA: TGTGCCAGCAGCTCTATCCCCTACGAGCAGTACTTC.